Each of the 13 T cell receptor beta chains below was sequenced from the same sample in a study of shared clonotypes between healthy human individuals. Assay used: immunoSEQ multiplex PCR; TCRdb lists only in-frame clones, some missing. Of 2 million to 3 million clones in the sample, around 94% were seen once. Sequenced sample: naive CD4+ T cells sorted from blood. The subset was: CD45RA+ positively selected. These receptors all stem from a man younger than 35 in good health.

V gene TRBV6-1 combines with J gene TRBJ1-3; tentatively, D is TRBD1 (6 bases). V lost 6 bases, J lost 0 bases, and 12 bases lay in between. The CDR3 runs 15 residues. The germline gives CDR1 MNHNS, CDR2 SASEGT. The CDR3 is CASSPRGLSGNTIYF. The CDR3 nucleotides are TGTGCCAGCAGCCCCAGGGGCCTCTCTGGAAACACCATATATTTT.

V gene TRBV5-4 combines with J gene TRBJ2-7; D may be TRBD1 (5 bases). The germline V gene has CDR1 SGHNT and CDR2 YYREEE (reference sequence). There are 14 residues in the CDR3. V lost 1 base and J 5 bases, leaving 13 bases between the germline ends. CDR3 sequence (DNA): TGTGCCAGCAGCTTGCTCGCCCAAGGGGACGAGCAGTACTTC. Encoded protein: CASSLLAQGDEQYF. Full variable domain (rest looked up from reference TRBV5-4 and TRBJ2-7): ETGVTQSPTHLIKTRGQQVTLRCSSQSGHNTVSWYQQALGQGPQFIFQYYREEENGRGNFPPRFSGLQFPNYSSELNVNALELDDSALYLCASSLLAQGDEQYFGPGTRLTVT.

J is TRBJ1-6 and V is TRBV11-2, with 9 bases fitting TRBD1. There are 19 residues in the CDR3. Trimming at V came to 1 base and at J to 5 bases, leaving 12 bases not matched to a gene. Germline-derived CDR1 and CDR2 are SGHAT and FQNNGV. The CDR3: CASSLVNTAGTGHNSPLHF. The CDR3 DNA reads TGTGCCAGCAGCTTAGTCAATACGGCGGGGACAGGGCATAATTCACCCCTCCACTTT.

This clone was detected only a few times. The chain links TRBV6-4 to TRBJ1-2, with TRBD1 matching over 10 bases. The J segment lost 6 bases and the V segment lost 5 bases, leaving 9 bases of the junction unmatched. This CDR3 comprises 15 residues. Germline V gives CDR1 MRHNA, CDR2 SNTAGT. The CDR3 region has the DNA TGTGCCAGCAGTCCTAGACAGGGGGCGGAGGATGGCTACACCTTC. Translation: CASSPRQGAEDGYTF.

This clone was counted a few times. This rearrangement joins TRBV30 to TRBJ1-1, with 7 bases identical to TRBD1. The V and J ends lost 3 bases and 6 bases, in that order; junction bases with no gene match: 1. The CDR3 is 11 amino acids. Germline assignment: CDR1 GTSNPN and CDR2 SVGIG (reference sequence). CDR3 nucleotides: TGTGCCTGGAGCGACAGGGCTGAAGCTTTCTTT. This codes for CAWSDRAEAFF.

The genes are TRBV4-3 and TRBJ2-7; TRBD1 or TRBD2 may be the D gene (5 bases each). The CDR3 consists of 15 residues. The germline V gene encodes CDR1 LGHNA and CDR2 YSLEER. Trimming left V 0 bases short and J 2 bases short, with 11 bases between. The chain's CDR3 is CASSQDGTQAYEQYF. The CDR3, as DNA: TGCGCCAGCAGCCAAGATGGGACCCAGGCCTACGAGCAGTACTTC.

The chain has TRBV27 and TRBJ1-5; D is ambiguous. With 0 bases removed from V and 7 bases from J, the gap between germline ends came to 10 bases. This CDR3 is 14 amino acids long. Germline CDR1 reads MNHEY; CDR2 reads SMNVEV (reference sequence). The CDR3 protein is CASSLSVFGQPQHF. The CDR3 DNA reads TGTGCCAGCAGTTTATCGGTTTTTGGCCAGCCCCAGCATTTT.

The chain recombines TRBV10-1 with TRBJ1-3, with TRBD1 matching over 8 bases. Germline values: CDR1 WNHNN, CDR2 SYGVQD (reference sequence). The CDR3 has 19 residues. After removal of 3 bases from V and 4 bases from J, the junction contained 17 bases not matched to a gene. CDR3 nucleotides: TGCGCCAGCAGTGAATATATGCCGGGACAGGTCGGATTAGGAAACACCATATATTTT. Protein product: CASSEYMPGQVGLGNTIYF.

DNA for the CDR3: TGTGCCATCAGTGAGTCAGCGGGGGGCTGGTATGGCTACACCTTC. Residues: CAISESAGGWYGYTF. The gene calls are TRBV10-3 and TRBJ1-2; D might be TRBD1 (6 bases). The CDR3 spans 15 residues. The V gene's germline CDR1 is ENHRY and CDR2 SYGVKD. Trimming took off 0 bases at V and 5 bases at J, with 13 bases between the two ends.

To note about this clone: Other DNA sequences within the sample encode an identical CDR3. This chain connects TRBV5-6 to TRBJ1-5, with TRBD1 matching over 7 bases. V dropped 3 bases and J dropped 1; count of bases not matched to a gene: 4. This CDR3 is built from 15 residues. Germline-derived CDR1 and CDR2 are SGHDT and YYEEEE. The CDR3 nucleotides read TGTGCCAGCAGCTCGGGACAGAGCAGCAATCAGCCCCAGCATTTT. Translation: CASSSGQSSNQPQHF.

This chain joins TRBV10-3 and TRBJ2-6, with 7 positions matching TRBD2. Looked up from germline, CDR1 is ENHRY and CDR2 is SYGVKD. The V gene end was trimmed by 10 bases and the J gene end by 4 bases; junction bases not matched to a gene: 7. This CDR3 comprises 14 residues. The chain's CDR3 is CATRGGEGANVLTF. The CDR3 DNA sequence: TGTGCCACCCGGGGAGGGGAAGGGGCCAACGTCCTGACTTTC.

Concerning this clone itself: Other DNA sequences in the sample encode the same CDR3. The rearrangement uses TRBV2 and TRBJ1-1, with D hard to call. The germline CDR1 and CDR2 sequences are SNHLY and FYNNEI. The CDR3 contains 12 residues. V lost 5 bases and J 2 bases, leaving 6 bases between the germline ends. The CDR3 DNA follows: TGTGCCAGCAGTCCCTTAAACACTGAAGCTTTCTTT. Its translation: CASSPLNTEAFF.

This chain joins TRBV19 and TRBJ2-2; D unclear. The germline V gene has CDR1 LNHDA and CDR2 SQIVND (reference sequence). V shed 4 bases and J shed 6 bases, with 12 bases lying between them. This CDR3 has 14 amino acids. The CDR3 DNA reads TGTGCCAGTAGTAAAGGCCCCTACCCCGGGGAGCTGTTTTTT. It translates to CASSKGPYPGELFF.